What follows is one TCR beta chain and its context. This receptor's antigen is unknown. Base qualities are not at hand, and no much larger clone is one base apart. Library preparation employed the immunoSEQ multiplex PCR assay. The source study handled its data this way. A statistical classification framework was built to diagnose cytomegalovirus status from the catalog of TCR beta chain sequences. TCRdb stores this immuneACCESS table with in-frame sequences only. Part of the clones is absent; in the studies checked, under half of the shortfall reflects unresolved V genes, and no reason is known for the rest. V, J and clone size are taken as reported in that table, and D and trimming were inferred from the DNA itself. Recorded for this sample are some 110,000 clones; roughly nine tenths of them occurred a single time. Of the sample, around 4.5% is held by the ten largest clones. V is trimmed back by 1 base and J by 6 bases, and the junction contains 3 bases that no gene match accounts for. The germline V gene provides CDR1 MGHRA and CDR2 YSYEKL. The CDR3 contains 15 residues, cysteine and phenylalanine counted. This entry keeps only the CDR3 DNA: 45 bases, framed from base 1.

These data originate in a study of cytomegalovirus exposure and HLA in healthy donors (dated by TCRdb to 2015 to 2018). About the full investigation: According to a later analysis, one platform produced both the 100 to 150 validation repertoires and the 720 or so repertoires of the first cohort. To predict cytomegalovirus infection status, the study combined high-throughput TCR immunosequencing, statistical association of individual TCRs with disease status, and machine learning. Along with the approximately 650-subject first cohort, a separate validation cohort of over a hundred different subjects was used. The study aimed to test whether cataloging public T cell receptors could reveal signatures of past pathogen exposure.

Separate from the roughly 700-subject first cohort, the validation cohort of 120 subjects was the group to which the donors belonged. Points the paper makes about the study in general: Cytomegalovirus status was reported to be diagnosed by the classifier with high specificity and sensitivity in both the original and validation cohorts. A few of the identified cytomegalovirus-associated TCR beta chains were confirmed in vitro to be specific for cytomegalovirus antigens. The study listed approximately 160 TCR beta chains as associated with cytomegalovirus. In a later analysis, TCRs clustered in the first cohort were found to also tend to co-occur in the roughly 120 validation repertoires, with 90% to 95% of cluster scores above 0. All 130 or so repertoires were used to score co-occurrence in the validation cohort in a later analysis, because that analysis had no HLA typing for the cohort. Most TCR sequences were observed very rarely across donors, whereas some public TCRs were present in many individuals. According to the authors, the approach could potentially be generalized to other disease states and immunological phenotypes.

The chain links TRBV4-1 with TRBJ1-6; 7 bases in the junction line up with TRBD1. The sequence was obtained from a man between 18 and 35 years old in good health and CMV-seropositive. Sequencing was done on a sample of PBMCs. The CDR3 region reads CASSQVQGSNSPLHF. The sequence in DNA is TGCGCCAGCAGCCAAGTACAGGGGAGTAATTCACCCCTCCACTTT.